The entry below gives a single TCR beta chain sequence along with its context. Its matching antigen is unknown. The entry originates in a study of blood T cells in healthy people across ages. Study-wide context: Every two T cells gave about one barcoded beta molecule via template switching.

Broader study findings: The authors considered diversity estimates from one million T cells to be underestimates.

A second PCR of 7 to 11 cycles used a sample-barcoded 5' primer and a J-beta primer mix. One entry per CDR3 protein results from TCRdb running MiXCR on the 5' RACE reads. The table includes roughly 1,100,000 distinct CDR3 sequences, less than 25% detected once. The CDR3 totals 12 residues. The germline V gene has CDR1 SEHNR and CDR2 FQNEAQ (reference sequence). J lost 0 bases, V lost 11 bases, and 4 bases had no gene match. The sample was also reused in another study, on T cells of mothers and their children. That investigation notes: For related and unrelated pairs alike, thymic selection shapes TCR recombination output similarly.

The source of this sequence is a girl aged 2 to 9 in good health. The V call is TRBV7-9, the J call TRBJ2-7; 7 bases are shared with TRBD2. The sequencing sample was made of blood. This CDR3 is CALSGSSYEQYF. DNA for the CDR3: TGTGCCCTTAGCGGGTCCTCCTACGAGCAGTACTTC.